What follows are 30 T cell receptor beta chains derived from one specimen sequenced in a study of breast tumors, draining lymph nodes, adjacent tissues. TCRdb passed the multiplex PCR reads through MiXCR, listing each CDR3 protein once. The data show about 130,000 distinct CDR3 sequences, 20% seen once. The lymph nodes were axillary draining lymph nodes from breast cancer patients. Sequencing input: axillary lymph node tissue. The receptors were gathered from a female donor with breast cancer. Some clones in this sample may be carry-over from other donors' samples.

In its sample, this clonotype was seen many times. The CDR3 here is CAIQGDVAQPQHF. The CDR3 bases are TGTGCCATCCAGGGGGACGTCGCTCAGCCCCAGCATTTT. The chain has TRBV10-3 and TRBJ1-5, with 7 positions matching TRBD1. Per the germline V gene, CDR1 is ENHRY and CDR2 is SYGVKD. The J segment lost 6 bases and the V segment lost 8 bases, leaving 7 bases of the junction unmatched. The CDR3 is made up of 13 amino acids.

The sample holds many counts of this clonotype. The chain recombines TRBV2 with TRBJ1-2, with D perhaps matching TRBD1 (6 bases). The CDR3 runs to 16 residues. Germline V lookup: CDR1 SNHLY, CDR2 FYNNEI. The V end was cut by 6 bases, the J end by 1 base, with 18 bases between. CDR3 protein: CASRPNPTGFNYGYTF. The CDR3 region has the DNA TGTGCCAGCAGACCTAATCCGACAGGCTTTAACTATGGCTACACCTTC.

The chain carries TRBV5-6 and TRBJ2-4; D remains ambiguous. The CDR3 has 13 residues. V dropped 4 bases and J dropped 4 bases, with 9 bases sitting between them. CDR1 and CDR2 from the germline V gene are SGHDT and YYEEEE. The CDR3 DNA is TGTGCCAGCAGCGGGTGGGGTAAAAACATTCAGTACTTC. Translating gives CASSGWGKNIQYF. The variable domain in full, with the rest retrieved from reference TRBV5-6 and TRBJ2-4, is DAGVTQSPTHLIKTRGQQVTLRCSPKSGHDTVSWYQQALGQGPQFIFQYYEEEERQRGNFPDRFSGHQFPNYSSELNVNALLLGDSALYLCASSGWGKNIQYFGAGTRLSVL.

This clonotype was detected many times. V usage is TRBV20-1 and J usage is TRBJ2-5; D uncertain. Germline values: CDR1 DFQATT, CDR2 SNEGSKA (reference sequence). Deletions cut 3 bases from V and 5 bases from J, with 22 bases between. The CDR3 extends over 16 amino acids. This CDR3 reads CSASSLDKRTLETQYF. CDR3 bases: TGCAGTGCTAGTTCGCTTGACAAACGTACTTTGGAGACCCAGTACTTC.

This clonotype came up many times. In nucleotides, the CDR3 is TGTGCCAGCACCAAGGGAGGCACGAGCTCCTACAATGAGCAGTTCTTC. It codes for CASTKGGTSSYNEQFF. J is TRBJ2-1 and V is TRBV9; D is possibly TRBD2 (6 bases). From germline, CDR1 is SGDLS and CDR2 YYNGEE. V was cut by 6 bases and J by 0 bases, with 16 bases left in between. CDR3 length: 16 amino acids.

Comments on this clonotype: A read error may explain this, as a much larger clone is one base away. The rearrangement uses TRBV10-2 and TRBJ2-5; the D gene could be TRBD1 or TRBD2 (5 bases each). The CDR3 has 15 amino acids. The germline V gene encodes CDR1 WSHSY and CDR2 SAAADI. The CDR3 here is CAGSDPSGAEEAQYF. CDR3 bases: TGCGCCGGCAGTGACCCATCCGGGGCAGAGGAGGCCCAGTACTTC.

This clonotype was detected many times. The chain employs TRBV19 and TRBJ2-3; possibly TRBD2 for D (6 bases). Germline lookup yields CDR1 LNHDA and CDR2 SQIVND (reference sequence). The V end lost 10 bases, the J end lost 4 bases, and 15 bases lay between the germline ends. CDR3 size: 13 residues. CDR3 in DNA: TGTGCCACCCTGGGGGACTCTGCAGATACGCAGTATTTT. Amino acids: CATLGDSADTQYF.

This clonotype was seen many times. This chain uses TRBV2 with TRBJ2-2; D is perhaps TRBD2 (6 bases). V lost 1 base and J lost 5, with 11 bases in between. The germline CDR1 and CDR2 sequences are SNHLY and FYNNEI. This CDR3 contains 15 residues. The CDR3: CASSEEVGGTGELFF. The DNA of the CDR3 is TGTGCCAGCAGTGAAGAGGTCGGGGGTACCGGGGAGCTGTTTTTT.

Concerning this clonotype itself: A much larger clone lies a single base off, so this may be a read error. This chain connects TRBV27 to TRBJ1-2; D possibly corresponds to TRBD1 (6 bases). Trimming took off 6 bases at V and 8 bases at J, with 16 bases between the two ends. Germline lookup yields CDR1 MNHEY and CDR2 SMNVEV (reference sequence). The CDR3 extends over 13 amino acids. CDR3 in amino acids: CASSLEGVRGYTF. Written as DNA, the CDR3 is TGTGCCAGCAGCCTAGAGGGGGTTAGAGGCTACACCTTC.

This clonotype was counted ten times or more. This rearrangement joins TRBV30 to TRBJ2-7; 7 bases match TRBD1. Germline-derived CDR1 and CDR2 are GTSNPN and SVGIG (reference sequence). Trimming at V came to 0 bases and at J to 3 bases, leaving 2 bases not matched to a gene. The CDR3 spans 13 residues. The CDR3 spells CAWSVAGGYEQYF. The CDR3 DNA reads as TGTGCCTGGAGTGTGGCAGGGGGCTACGAGCAGTACTTC. Drawing the rest from reference TRBV30 and TRBJ2-7, the complete variable domain is SQTIHQWPATLVQPVGSPLSLECTVEGTSNPNLYWYRQAAGRGLQLLFYSVGIGQISSEVPQNLSASRPQDRQFILSSKKLLLSDSGFYLCAWSVAGGYEQYFGPGTRLTVT.

This clonotype has just a few counts. The chain joins TRBV20-1 to TRBJ2-2; D assignment may be TRBD1 or TRBD2 (5 bases each). Trimming took off 0 bases at V and 6 bases at J, with 5 bases between the two ends. Germline values: CDR1 DFQATT, CDR2 SNEGSKA (reference sequence). This CDR3 contains 12 residues. The CDR3 loop reads CSAREGAGELFF. CDR3 DNA sequence: TGCAGTGCTAGAGAGGGGGCCGGGGAGCTGTTTTTT.

As to this clonotype: It may be a read error: a sequence one base away is much more abundant. This is likely a read error, given that the CDR3 carries no conserved phenylalanine or tryptophan at its end. J is TRBJ2-6 and V is TRBV30, with D perhaps matching TRBD1 (6 bases). The CDR3 covers 15 residues. Trimming removed 3 bases at V and 1 base at J, with 10 bases between. The germline CDR1 and CDR2 sequences are GTSNPN and SVGIG (reference sequence). CDR3 region: CAWSTGYSGANVLTL. DNA for the CDR3: TGTGCCTGGAGCACAGGGTATTCTGGGGCCAACGTCCTGACTCTC.

There are many counts of this clonotype. J is TRBJ2-5 and V is TRBV19; maybe TRBD2 (5 bases). The V gene lost 2 bases and the J gene lost 4 bases, with 11 bases spanning the gap. Germline CDR1 is LNHDA and CDR2 is SQIVND (reference sequence). This CDR3 contains 14 residues. The CDR3 DNA follows: TGTGCCAGTAGTATATCCGGGGAACCAGAGACCCAGTACTTC. Protein sequence: CASSISGEPETQYF.

Many counts were recorded for this clonotype. The rearrangement joins TRBV11-3 to TRBJ2-1, with a possible D match to TRBD1 (7 bases). CDR3 length equals 14 residues. The germline V and J ends were trimmed by 6 bases and 6 bases, with 15 bases remaining between them. From germline, CDR1 is SGHNT and CDR2 YENEEA. The CDR3 is CASREGQNSNEQFF. The CDR3 nucleotides read TGTGCCAGCAGGGAGGGACAGAACTCCAATGAGCAGTTCTTC.

In this sample, this clonotype turned up many times. DNA of the CDR3: TGTGCCAGCAGTGACAAGCGGGGTCAAGAGACCCAGTACTTC. Amino acids: CASSDKRGQETQYF. The rearrangement links TRBV25-1 to TRBJ2-5; 7 nucleotides line up with TRBD2. This CDR3 is 14 amino acids long. V lost 3 bases to trimming and J lost 2 bases; unmatched junction nucleotides: 3. Germline values: CDR1 MGHDK, CDR2 SYGVNS.

In the case of this clonotype: A much more abundant neighbour one base away suggests this may be a read error. V usage is TRBV19 and J usage is TRBJ2-3; tentatively, D is TRBD2 (6 bases). Germline CDR1 and CDR2: LNHDA and SQIVND (reference sequence). The V gene lost 7 bases and the J gene lost 4 bases, with 15 bases spanning the gap. This CDR3 spans 14 amino acids. This chain's CDR3 is CASNAFSSADTQYF. In nucleotides, the CDR3 is TGTGCCAGTAACGCGTTTTCTAGCGCAGATACGCAGTATTTT.

Ten or more counts support this clonotype. The chain uses TRBV6-2 or TRBV6-3 and TRBJ2-7; TRBD2 agrees at 7 bases. The CDR3 is 13 amino acids. J was trimmed by 3 bases and V by 5 bases; bases with no gene match: 4. Germline V gives CDR1 MNHEY, CDR2 SVGEGT. CDR3 amino acids: CASSRDYNYEQYF. The CDR3 DNA is TGTGCCAGCAGTCGGGACTATAACTACGAGCAGTACTTC.

This clonotype was detected only a few times. The chain has TRBV2 and TRBJ2-5, with TRBD2 matching over 8 bases. V trimming: 8 bases; J trimming: 2 bases; junction bases outside the gene matches: 7. This CDR3 has 14 residues. Germline values: CDR1 SNHLY, CDR2 FYNNEI. CDR3 residues: CASSGGGGQETQYF. CDR3 sequence (DNA): TGTGCCAGCTCGGGGGGGGGGGGTCAAGAGACCCAGTACTTC.

In its sample, this clonotype was seen a few times. J is TRBJ1-1 and V is TRBV10-3; 10 bases are shared with TRBD1. The CDR3 sequence is 15 residues long. Germline V gene data show CDR1 as ENHRY and CDR2 as SYGVKD. Germline trimming cut 2 bases from V and 6 bases from J; bases unmatched to any gene: 6. CDR3 bases: TGTGCCATCAGTGAGGGACAGGGGGACAAGCCTGAAGCTTTCTTT. It translates to CAISEGQGDKPEAFF.

Ten or more counts support this clonotype. V and J are TRBV15 and TRBJ1-2; no definite D call. The CDR3 sequence is 16 residues long. V was clipped by 2 bases and J by 0 bases, with 13 bases between them. Germline-derived CDR1 and CDR2 are LNHNV and YYDKDF (reference sequence). CDR3 sequence: CATSRSGDLTNYGYTF. DNA for the CDR3: TGTGCCACCAGCAGATCCGGTGATCTTACTAACTATGGCTACACCTTC.

On this clonotype itself: A read error may explain this, as a much larger clone is one base away. V and J are TRBV4-1 and TRBJ1-5; possible D gene TRBD1, 5 bases. V gave up 5 bases and J gave up 2 bases, with 16 bases separating them. Per the germline V gene, CDR1 is MGHRA and CDR2 is YSYEKL. The CDR3 is made up of 16 amino acids. CDR3 loop: CASSARDGYGNQPQHF. DNA of the CDR3: TGCGCCAGCAGCGCCCGGGACGGCTATGGCAATCAGCCCCAGCATTTT.

Concerning this clonotype: Possible read error: a much larger clone is one base away. The V gene is TRBV29-1, the J gene TRBJ1-2; TRBD1 is a possible D gene (5 bases). From germline, CDR1 is SQVTM and CDR2 ANQGSEA. Trimming removed 7 bases at V and 9 bases at J, with 27 bases between. The CDR3 extends over 15 amino acids. The CDR3 DNA follows: TGCAGCGCCGTACCCCGGGACCTAGGGACCGGGAGCTACACCTTC. Translation: CSAVPRDLGTGSYTF.

The chain joins TRBV6-1 to TRBJ2-2, with D perhaps TRBD1 (5 bases). Between the trimmed V and J ends, which lost 7 bases and 4 bases, there was a span of 13 bases. The CDR3 runs 14 residues. Germline V gives CDR1 MNHNS, CDR2 SASEGT. CDR3 residues: CASIVQEATGELFF. CDR3 nucleotide sequence: TGTGCCAGCATTGTACAGGAAGCCACCGGGGAGCTGTTTTTT.

In its sample, this clonotype was seen a few times. J is TRBJ2-2 and V is TRBV11-2; D might be TRBD2 (5 bases). Trimming stripped 3 bases from V and 0 bases from J, with 8 bases between. This CDR3 has 15 residues. CDR1 is SGHAT, CDR2 FQNNGV, per germline. The CDR3 protein is CASSFVLANTGELFF. The DNA for the CDR3 is TGTGCCAGCAGCTTTGTACTAGCGAACACCGGGGAGCTGTTTTTT. The full variable domain, its missing parts supplied by reference TRBV11-2 and TRBJ2-2, is EAGVAQSPRYKIIEKRQSVAFWCNPISGHATLYWYQQILGQGPKLLIQFQNNGVVDDSQLPKDRFSAERLKGVDSTLKIQPAKLEDSAVYLCASSFVLANTGELFFGEGSRLTVL.

This clonotype was seen many times. This chain joins TRBV25-1 and TRBJ2-2; a possible D gene is TRBD2 (6 bases). Germline lookup yields CDR1 MGHDK and CDR2 SYGVNS. The CDR3 covers 15 residues. V gave up 6 bases and J gave up 3 bases, with 14 bases separating them. For the CDR3, the DNA is TGTGCCAGCAGACCCACGGGGACTGACACCGGGGAGCTGTTTTTT. Amino acid sequence: CASRPTGTDTGELFF.

This clonotype has a count of ten or more. The chain links TRBV20-1 to TRBJ2-1, with D unclear. From germline, CDR1 is DFQATT and CDR2 SNEGSKA (reference sequence). The V end lost 6 bases, the J end lost 4 bases, and 10 bases lay between the germline ends. The length of the CDR3 is 12 residues. CDR3 residues: CSAPEVYNEQFF. As DNA, the CDR3 is TGCAGTGCCCCGGAAGTTTACAATGAGCAGTTCTTC.

Details on this clonotype: A read error may produce the germline difference seen at one junction end. The chain is built from TRBV24-1 and TRBJ2-1; TRBD1 matches at 7 bases. Germline assignment: CDR1 KGHDR and CDR2 SFDVKD. This CDR3 has 16 residues. The CDR3 DNA reads TGTGCCACCAGTGTCCAATTAGGGGGCGGACTCAATGAGCAGTCCTTC. Its translation is CATSVQLGGGLNEQSF.

The J gene is TRBJ2-2, the V gene TRBV18; D is perhaps TRBD1 (6 bases). The CDR3 is 16 residues long. V gave up 3 bases and J gave up 0 bases, with 11 bases separating them. Germline V CDR1 and CDR2: KGHSH, LQKENI. The CDR3 reads CASSPVTGPNTGELFF. In DNA form, the CDR3 reads TGTGCCAGCTCACCTGTCACAGGGCCGAACACCGGGGAGCTGTTTTTT.

This clonotype was picked up a small number of times. At one end, the junction sequence differs from germline, possibly due to a read error. CDR3: CASSDRSLVLF. CDR3 sequence (DNA): TGTGCCAGCAGTGACAGGTCCCTTGTTCTTTTC. This rearrangement joins TRBV28 to TRBJ1-2; D might be TRBD1 (6 bases). The CDR3 length is 11 residues. CDR1 is MDHEN, CDR2 SYDVKM, per germline.

Many counts were recorded for this clonotype. This rearrangement joins TRBV5-1 to TRBJ2-3; 8 positions match TRBD1. V shed 2 bases and J 6 bases; nucleotides not matched to a gene: 2. The CDR3 spans 13 residues. Germline lookup yields CDR1 SGHRS and CDR2 YFSETQ. The DNA for the CDR3 is TGCGCCAGCAGCTTACAGGGGGAGGATACGCAGTATTTT. Protein: CASSLQGEDTQYF.